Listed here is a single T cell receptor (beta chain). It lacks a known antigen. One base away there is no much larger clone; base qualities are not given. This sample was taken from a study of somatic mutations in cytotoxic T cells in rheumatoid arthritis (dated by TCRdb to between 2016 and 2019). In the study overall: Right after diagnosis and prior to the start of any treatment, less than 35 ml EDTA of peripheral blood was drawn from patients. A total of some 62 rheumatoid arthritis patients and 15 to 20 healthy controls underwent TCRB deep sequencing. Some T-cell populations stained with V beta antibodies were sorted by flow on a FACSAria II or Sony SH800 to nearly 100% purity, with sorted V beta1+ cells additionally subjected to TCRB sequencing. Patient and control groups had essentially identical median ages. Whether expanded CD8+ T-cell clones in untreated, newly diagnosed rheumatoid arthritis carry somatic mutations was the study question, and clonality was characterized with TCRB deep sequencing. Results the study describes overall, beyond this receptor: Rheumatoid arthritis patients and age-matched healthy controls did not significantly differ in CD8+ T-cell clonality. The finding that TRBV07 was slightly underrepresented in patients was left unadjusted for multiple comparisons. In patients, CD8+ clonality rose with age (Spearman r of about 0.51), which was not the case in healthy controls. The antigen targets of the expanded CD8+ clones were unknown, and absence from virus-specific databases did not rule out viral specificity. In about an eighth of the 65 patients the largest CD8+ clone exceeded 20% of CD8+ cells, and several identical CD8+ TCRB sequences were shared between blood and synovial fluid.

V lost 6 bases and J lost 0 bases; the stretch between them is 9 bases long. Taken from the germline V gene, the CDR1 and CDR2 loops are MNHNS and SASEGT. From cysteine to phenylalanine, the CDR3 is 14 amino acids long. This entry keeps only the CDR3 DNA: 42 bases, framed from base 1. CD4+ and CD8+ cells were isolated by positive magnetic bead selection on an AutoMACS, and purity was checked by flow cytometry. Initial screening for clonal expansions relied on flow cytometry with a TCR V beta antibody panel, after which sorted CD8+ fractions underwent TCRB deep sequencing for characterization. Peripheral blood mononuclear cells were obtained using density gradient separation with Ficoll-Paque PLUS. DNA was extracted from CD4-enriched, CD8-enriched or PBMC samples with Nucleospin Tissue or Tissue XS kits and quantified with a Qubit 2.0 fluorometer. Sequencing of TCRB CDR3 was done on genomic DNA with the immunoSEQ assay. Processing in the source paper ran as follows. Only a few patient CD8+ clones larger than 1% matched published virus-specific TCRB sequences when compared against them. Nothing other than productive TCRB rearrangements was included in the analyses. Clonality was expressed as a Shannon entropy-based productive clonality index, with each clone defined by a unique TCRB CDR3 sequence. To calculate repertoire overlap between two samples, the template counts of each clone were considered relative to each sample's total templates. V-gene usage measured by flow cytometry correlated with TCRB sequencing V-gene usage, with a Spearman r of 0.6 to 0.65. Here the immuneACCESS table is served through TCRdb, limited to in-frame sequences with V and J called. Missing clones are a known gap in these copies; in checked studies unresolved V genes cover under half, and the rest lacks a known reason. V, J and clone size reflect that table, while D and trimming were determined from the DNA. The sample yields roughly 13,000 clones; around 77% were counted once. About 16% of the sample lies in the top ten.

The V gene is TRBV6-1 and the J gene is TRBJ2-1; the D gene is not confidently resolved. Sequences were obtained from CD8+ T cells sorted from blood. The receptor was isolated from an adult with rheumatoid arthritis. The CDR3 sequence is CASSRKVSYNEQFF. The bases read TGTGCCAGCAGCAGGAAGGTCTCCTACAATGAGCAGTTCTTC.